This T cell receptor beta chain was retrieved from a study of T cells after posttransplantation cyclophosphamide. V shed 4 bases, J shed 9 bases, and the junction held 4 bases outside the gene matches. This CDR3 is 14 amino acids long. The germline V gene has CDR1 SGHDT and CDR2 YYEEEE. A word on this clone: Its antigen is currently unknown.

Here immunoSEQ multiplex PCR was the method, and the copy in TCRdb shows in-frame clones only, minus some. The sample holds around 19,000 clones; under 99% are singletons and the top ten take about 0.15%. Cells defined as naive were viable CD3+CD4+ or CD3+CD8+ and CCR7+CD45RA+CD45RO-CD95-CD27+CD28+. On the day of bone marrow donation, the related graft donor provided peripheral blood. Study findings and constraints: Skin or GI-infiltrating T cells shared few TRB sequences with blood. Donor-recipient repertoire similarity was low at 1-2 months, rising over year one.

The sequence was collected from a man between 40 and 49 years old in good health, CMV-negative, and a related stem cell transplant donor. This rearrangement joins TRBV5-6 to TRBJ1-6, with 10 bases that match TRBD1. The sequencing input was naive CD4+ T cells sorted from PBMCs. As DNA, the CDR3 is TGTGCCAGCAGCGACGGGACAGGGGCTTCACCCCTCCACTTT. Protein sequence: CASSDGTGASPLHF.